These 22 T cell receptor beta chains were sequenced from one sample in a study of T cell repertoires in cytomegalovirus infection. Their cognate antigens are unknown. TCRdb re-called the reads through MiXCR, storing one row per CDR3 protein. This table holds approximately 730,000 distinct CDR3 sequences, under 35% found once. The input for sequencing was cultured CD8+ T cells from PBMCs, taken from culture after CMV antigen stimulation. The origin of the receptors is a human donor in good health (CMV status not recorded). Some clones in this sample may be carry-over from other donors' samples.

The chain is built from TRBV19 and TRBJ2-1; 14 positions agree with TRBD2. This CDR3 is built from 18 residues. Germline lookup yields CDR1 LNHDA and CDR2 SQIVND (reference sequence). The ends lost 9 bases at V and 0 bases at J; junction bases unmatched: 10. The CDR3 protein is CARGLAGAYYHSYNEQFF. The CDR3 bases are TGTGCCAGGGGACTAGCGGGGGCCTACTACCACTCCTACAATGAGCAGTTCTTC.

The rearrangement joins TRBV20-1 to TRBJ2-5, with 10 bases that match TRBD2. This CDR3 is 14 amino acids long. J lost 4 bases, V lost 4 bases, and 6 bases had no gene match. Germline V gives CDR1 DFQATT, CDR2 SNEGSKA (reference sequence). The CDR3 DNA is TGCAGTGCTAAACCCCTAGCGGGGGTAGAGACCCAGTACTTC. Translated, it gives CSAKPLAGVETQYF.

In its sample, this clonotype was seen a few times. This chain uses TRBV6-2 or TRBV6-3 with TRBJ2-4; unclear D gene. Deletions cut 0 bases from V and 6 bases from J, with 9 bases between. Germline assignment: CDR1 MNHEY and CDR2 SVGEGT. This CDR3 comprises 14 residues. The CDR3 spells CASSYSGRLNIQYF. In DNA, the CDR3 is TGTGCCAGCAGTTACTCGGGCAGGCTAAACATTCAGTACTTC.

The chain couples TRBV7-6 to TRBJ1-2, with TRBD1 matching 8 bases. Germline trimming cut 10 bases from V and 7 bases from J; bases unmatched to any gene: 8. The CDR3 loop spans 12 amino acids. CDR1 and CDR2 (germline): SGHVS, FNYEAQ. The CDR3 is CAIGRGLFGYTF. Written as DNA, the CDR3 is TGTGCCATCGGCAGGGGGCTGTTTGGCTACACCTTC.

This clonotype was observed a few times. This sequence joins TRBV7-9 and TRBJ2-7; D gene uncertain. This CDR3 has 13 residues. Germline CDR1 reads SEHNR; CDR2 reads FQNEAQ (reference sequence). V was cut by 6 bases and J by 3 bases, with 12 bases left in between. The CDR3 loop is CASRRTANYEQYF. CDR3 coding DNA: TGTGCCAGCAGGCGGACGGCTAACTACGAGCAGTACTTC.

This clonotype was counted at least ten times. The chain couples TRBV6-2 or TRBV6-3 to TRBJ2-6; 11 bases line up with TRBD1. J lost 1 base, V lost 7 bases, and 18 bases had no gene match. Germline V gene sequence: CDR1 MNHEY, CDR2 SVGEGT. CDR3 size: 21 residues. Here the CDR3 reads CASTTRRPSGTGGSGANVLTF. CDR3 DNA sequence: TGTGCCAGCACCACTCGAAGACCGTCCGGGACAGGGGGATCTGGGGCCAACGTCCTGACTTTC.

The chain has TRBV20-1 and TRBJ2-7; D is unresolved. The ends were cut back, 0 bases at V and 2 bases at J, with 14 bases in the middle. Germline V gene sequence: CDR1 DFQATT, CDR2 SNEGSKA (reference sequence). The CDR3 spans 15 residues. In nucleotides, the CDR3 is TGCAGTGCTAGAGAGTTGCGTGGGGAAACCTACGAGCAGTACTTC. This encodes CSARELRGETYEQYF.

The V and J genes are TRBV9 and TRBJ2-7; 11 bases align to TRBD2. Germline CDR1 SGDLS, CDR2 YYNGEE. J gave up 5 bases and V 3 bases, and 7 bases lay outside the gene matches. This CDR3 has 15 residues. The CDR3: CASSAGTSGEDEQYV. For the CDR3, the DNA is TGTGCCAGCAGCGCCGGGACTAGCGGAGAGGACGAGCAGTACGTC.

This rearrangement joins TRBV19 to TRBJ2-1; D is unclear. The V end lost 0 bases, the J end lost 2 bases, and 17 bases lay between the germline ends. Germline CDR1 and CDR2: LNHDA and SQIVND (reference sequence). The CDR3 has 18 residues. The CDR3 loop is CASSIDEKLPRAYNEQFF. Written as DNA, the CDR3 is TGTGCCAGTAGTATAGATGAAAAACTACCTAGAGCCTACAATGAGCAGTTCTTC.

The chain has TRBV25-1 and TRBJ2-1, with a possible D match to TRBD1 (5 bases). CDR1 and CDR2 (germline): MGHDK, SYGVNS. Trimming left V 5 bases short and J 8 bases short, with 10 bases between. CDR3 length equals 12 residues. CDR3 sequence reads: CASSIDRDEQFF. DNA for the CDR3: TGTGCCAGCAGTATTGACAGAGATGAGCAGTTCTTC.

The rearrangement uses TRBV24-1 and TRBJ2-2; D gene ambiguous. The germline gives CDR1 KGHDR, CDR2 SFDVKD. The CDR3 has 13 residues. V gave up 1 base and J gave up 3 bases, with 2 bases separating them. CDR3 in amino acids: CATSDFYTGELFF. The CDR3 region has the DNA TGTGCCACCAGTGATTTCTACACCGGGGAGCTGTTTTTT.

This clonotype was seen only a few times. This sequence joins TRBV13 and TRBJ2-1; 13 bases line up with TRBD2. CDR1 and CDR2 (germline): PRHDT, FYEKMQ (reference sequence). The CDR3 runs to 15 residues. After removal of 6 bases from V and 8 bases from J, the junction contained 7 bases not matched to a gene. CDR3 sequence reads: CASRTSGGAFHEQFF. CDR3 nucleotides: TGTGCCAGCAGAACTAGCGGGGGGGCCTTTCATGAGCAGTTCTTC.

Only a few counts were recorded for this clonotype. The V gene is TRBV20-1, the J gene TRBJ1-2; D uncertain. Trimming shortened V by 0 bases and J by 0 bases, and 5 bases separated the two germline ends. The germline V gene encodes CDR1 DFQATT and CDR2 SNEGSKA (reference sequence). The CDR3 is 13 residues long. The CDR3 reads CSARETSNYGYTF. DNA for the CDR3: TGCAGTGCTAGAGAGACATCTAACTATGGCTACACCTTC.

The rearrangement joins TRBV19 to TRBJ2-2; D perhaps matches TRBD1 (7 bases). Trimming cost V 7 bases and J 2 bases, with 11 bases left between them. The germline V gene has CDR1 LNHDA and CDR2 SQIVND (reference sequence). This CDR3 is 14 amino acids long. CDR3 sequence: CASTQGGNTGELFF. The DNA for the CDR3 is TGTGCCAGTACCCAGGGGGGCAACACCGGGGAGCTGTTTTTT. The full variable domain, in which reference TRBV19 and TRBJ2-2 provide the parts outside the CDR3, is DGGITQSPKYLFRKEGQNVTLSCEQNLNHDAMYWYRQDPGQGLRLIYYSQIVNDFQKGDIAEGYSVSREKKESFPLTVTSAQKNPTAFYLCASTQGGNTGELFFGEGSRLTVL.

The rearrangement uses TRBV12-3 or TRBV12-4 and TRBJ2-1; D is possibly TRBD1 or TRBD2 (5 bases each). V was shortened by 3 bases and J by 8 bases, with 11 bases between the two germline ends. There are 13 residues in the CDR3. CDR3: CASSFGAGYEQFF. The CDR3 bases are TGTGCCAGCAGTTTCGGGGCGGGTTATGAGCAGTTCTTC.

The CDR3 bases are TGTGCCAGCAGTGCGCGGGTGATGGTTAGCACAGATACGCAGTATTTT. Translating gives CASSARVMVSTDTQYF. The chain carries TRBV6-4 and TRBJ2-3, with D possibly TRBD2 on 5 matching bases. The V end lost 4 bases, the J end lost 0 bases, and 14 bases lay between the germline ends. CDR1 is MRHNA and CDR2 is SNTAGT in the germline V gene. CDR3 length: 16 residues.

This clonotype was seen a handful of times. The rearrangement uses TRBV2 and TRBJ2-5, with D perhaps TRBD1 or TRBD2 (5 bases each). The CDR3 has 14 residues. V was shortened by 2 bases and J by 5 bases, with 12 bases between the two germline ends. Germline CDR1 SNHLY, CDR2 FYNNEI. In DNA, the CDR3 is TGTGCCAGCAGTGAACCCGGGACGGGGGAGACCCAGTACTTC. It specifies CASSEPGTGETQYF.

This sequence joins TRBV12-3 or TRBV12-4 and TRBJ2-2, with TRBD1 identical over 8 bases. The length of the CDR3 is 17 residues. V lost 3 bases, J lost 6 bases, and 12 bases stayed unmatched. The CDR3 sequence: CASSLGQEIELAGELFF. DNA for the CDR3: TGTGCCAGCAGTTTGGGACAGGAGATCGAATTGGCCGGGGAGCTGTTTTTT.

This clonotype was counted a single time. This chain joins TRBV7-2 and TRBJ1-2; perhaps TRBD1 as D (5 bases). Deletions cut 3 bases from V and 0 bases from J, with 11 bases between. The germline CDR1 and CDR2 sequences are SGHTA and FQGNSA. The CDR3 contains 15 residues. The CDR3 sequence: CASSLTVLANYGYTF. CDR3 nucleotide sequence: TGTGCCAGCAGCTTGACAGTGCTAGCTAACTATGGCTACACCTTC.

This clonotype was seen repeatedly, ten times or more. This chain connects TRBV6-6 to TRBJ2-5; TRBD2 matches at 12 bases. Germline loops: CDR1 MNHNY, CDR2 SVGAGI (reference sequence). Trimming at V came to 4 bases and at J to 5 bases, leaving 8 bases not matched to a gene. The CDR3 contains 16 residues. DNA of the CDR3: TGTGCCAGCAGTTCAGGACTAGCGGGGATTGGTGAGACCCAGTACTTC. Protein product: CASSSGLAGIGETQYF.

The J gene is TRBJ2-5, the V gene TRBV7-8; D is undetermined. The CDR3 consists of 14 residues. Looked up from germline, CDR1 is SGHVS and CDR2 is FQNEAQ. Trimming removed 3 bases at V and 5 bases at J, with 13 bases between. CDR3 amino acids: CASSFPILEETQYF. The CDR3 DNA reads as TGTGCCAGCAGCTTCCCGATCCTGGAGGAGACCCAGTACTTC.

This clonotype was recorded at least ten times. This chain uses TRBV7-2 with TRBJ2-5; 8 bases align to TRBD1. The CDR3 runs to 17 residues. V shed 6 bases and J 3 bases; nucleotides not matched to a gene: 15. Germline V gives CDR1 SGHTA, CDR2 FQGNSA. The CDR3 reads CASSPTLRTGFKETQYF. The CDR3, as DNA: TGTGCCAGCAGTCCAACTTTACGGACAGGGTTTAAAGAGACCCAGTACTTC. The variable domain in full, completed from reference TRBV7-2 and TRBJ2-5, reads GAGVSQSPSNKVTEKGKDVELRCDPISGHTALYWYRQSLGQGLEFLIYFQGNSAPDKSGLPSDRFSAERTGGSVSTLTIQRTQQEDSAVYLCASSPTLRTGFKETQYFGPGTRLLVL.